Sequencing of this T cell receptor beta chain was carried out in a study of T-cell reconstitution after alpha-beta-depleted transplantation in children. Using unique molecular identifiers, the investigators prepared the TCRbeta library. MiXCR was run by TCRdb on the PCR reads, yielding one entry per CDR3 protein. The sample has 450,000 to 600,000 distinct CDR3 sequences, 15% to 20% seen once. Trimming left V 1 base short and J 3 bases short, with 13 bases between. Per the germline V gene, CDR1 is DFQATT and CDR2 is SNEGSKA (reference sequence). This CDR3 has 15 residues. This clonotype was seen more than once but under ten times.

This sequence was found in a human donor who donated a stem cell graft to a child with acute lymphoblastic leukemia. The sample here was PBMCs from the stem cell graft donor, taken from the stem cell graft. The chain employs TRBV20-1 and TRBJ1-3, with D possibly TRBD1 on 5 matching bases. CDR3 in amino acids: CSARVPGLGGNTIYF. The CDR3 coding sequence is TGCAGTGCTAGAGTACCGGGACTAGGTGGAAACACCATATATTTT.